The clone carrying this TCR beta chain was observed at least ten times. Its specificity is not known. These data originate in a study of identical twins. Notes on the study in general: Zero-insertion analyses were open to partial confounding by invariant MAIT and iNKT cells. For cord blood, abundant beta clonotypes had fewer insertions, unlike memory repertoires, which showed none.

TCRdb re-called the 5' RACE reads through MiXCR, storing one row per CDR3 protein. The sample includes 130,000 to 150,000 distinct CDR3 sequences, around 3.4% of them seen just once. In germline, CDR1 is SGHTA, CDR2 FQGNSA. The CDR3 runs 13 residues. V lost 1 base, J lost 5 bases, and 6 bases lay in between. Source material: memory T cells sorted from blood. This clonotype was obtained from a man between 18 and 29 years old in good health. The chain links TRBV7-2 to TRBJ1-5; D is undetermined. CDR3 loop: CASSLVADQPQHF. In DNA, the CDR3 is TGTGCCAGCAGCTTAGTAGCGGATCAGCCCCAGCATTTT.